The 16 T cell receptor beta chains below come from one sample, sequenced in a study of control samples from healthy donors and cancer patients. The protocol was immunoSEQ multiplex PCR, while the TCRdb copy is restricted to in-frame clones and leaves out a portion. The data show fewer than 40,000 clones, with about 93% seen just once and around 1.8% held by the top ten. The sequencing input was PBMCs. The origin of the receptors is a man aged 40-49 years with colorectal cancer.

This clone was observed a few times. The chain couples TRBV7-2 to TRBJ1-5; D gene uncertain. Deletions cut 5 bases from V and 1 base from J, with 6 bases between. Germline assignment: CDR1 SGHTA and CDR2 FQGNSA. The CDR3 loop spans 13 amino acids. DNA for the CDR3: TGTGCCAGCAGCCCTTCGAGCAATCAGCCCCAGCATTTT. Translating gives CASSPSSNQPQHF.

J is TRBJ1-1 and V is TRBV5-4; D unresolved. Germline lookup yields CDR1 SGHNT and CDR2 YYREEE (reference sequence). This CDR3 comprises 14 residues. V was cut by 1 base and J by 1 base, with 8 bases left in between. CDR3 in amino acids: CASSLRTENTEAFF. The CDR3 bases are TGTGCCAGCAGCTTGCGGACCGAGAACACTGAAGCTTTCTTT.

This clone has only one observation. The genes are TRBV6-2 or TRBV6-3 and TRBJ2-2; the match to TRBD2 covers 8 bases. The germline V gene has CDR1 MNHEY and CDR2 SVGEGT. There are 17 residues in the CDR3. V was clipped by 6 bases and J by 0 bases; unmatched bases: 9. CDR3: CASSGGGHHPNTGELFF. The CDR3 bases are TGTGCCAGCAGCGGGGGGGGGCACCACCCGAACACCGGGGAGCTGTTTTTT.

V gene TRBV9 combines with J gene TRBJ1-4, with D perhaps TRBD1 (6 bases). CDR3 length: 15 residues. V lost 1 base, J lost 8 bases, and 15 bases lay in between. Germline V gene lookup returns CDR1 SGDLS and CDR2 YYNGEE. CDR3 in DNA: TGTGCCAGCAGCGTAACTTCGGGGGCGAGGGAAAAACTGTTTTTT. This sequence encodes CASSVTSGAREKLFF.

The V and J genes are TRBV7-8 and TRBJ2-1; 15 bases are shared with TRBD2. This CDR3 is 18 amino acids long. Germline CDR1 is SGHVS and CDR2 is FQNEAQ. After removal of 4 bases from V and 7 bases from J, the junction contained 11 bases not matched to a gene. CDR3 residues: CASSYGLAGGPRRNEQFF. The CDR3 DNA reads as TGTGCCAGCAGCTACGGACTAGCGGGGGGGCCCAGGAGGAATGAGCAGTTCTTC.

The chain recombines TRBV19 with TRBJ1-1, with a tentative D call TRBD1 (6 bases). There are 15 residues in the CDR3. V was pared by 5 bases and J by 3 bases, with 16 bases between. Germline V gene data show CDR1 as LNHDA and CDR2 as SQIVND (reference sequence). This CDR3 reads CASSPFAGAYTEAFF. The CDR3 nucleotides read TGTGCCAGTAGTCCGTTTGCAGGGGCGTACACTGAAGCTTTCTTT.

The chain employs TRBV29-1 and TRBJ1-5, with TRBD1 matching over 7 bases. Germline V lookup: CDR1 SQVTM, CDR2 ANQGSEA. The V segment lost 5 bases and the J segment 7 bases; nucleotides outside the gene matches: 8. This CDR3 has 13 amino acids. The CDR3 loop is CSVSGQADQPQHF. Here the CDR3 DNA reads TGCAGCGTTTCCGGACAGGCCGACCAGCCCCAGCATTTT.

The chain couples TRBV5-4 to TRBJ1-1; no firm D call. Germline V CDR1 and CDR2: SGHNT, YYREEE (reference sequence). V was shortened by 0 bases and J by 1 base, with 10 bases between the two germline ends. The CDR3 contains 15 residues. The chain's CDR3 is CASSLDSMSNTEAFF. In nucleotides, the CDR3 is TGTGCCAGCAGCTTGGATAGTATGTCGAACACTGAAGCTTTCTTT.

The chain combines TRBV24-1 with TRBJ1-3; D uncertain. Deletions cut 8 bases from V and 1 base from J, with 14 bases between. Germline assignment: CDR1 KGHDR and CDR2 SFDVKD. CDR3 length: 15 residues. Written as DNA, the CDR3 is TGTGCCACCATCAGCCGGGCCCCATCTGGAAACACCATATATTTT. Translated: CATISRAPSGNTIYF.

This chain joins TRBV6-4 and TRBJ1-1; a possible D gene is TRBD1 (6 bases). Per the germline V gene, CDR1 is MRHNA and CDR2 is SNTAGT. V lost 0 bases and J lost 4, with 9 bases in between. This CDR3 has 14 amino acids. CDR3 sequence reads: CASSDSSRGTEAFF. The CDR3 DNA reads as TGTGCCAGCAGTGACTCGAGCAGGGGCACTGAAGCTTTCTTT.

The chain links TRBV7-9 to TRBJ2-7; a possible D gene is TRBD2 (6 bases). This CDR3 contains 13 residues. The V end lost 5 bases, the J end lost 2 bases, and 10 bases lay between the germline ends. Germline V gene sequence: CDR1 SEHNR, CDR2 FQNEAQ (reference sequence). The CDR3 region is CASSASEAYEQYF. The CDR3, as DNA: TGTGCCAGCAGCGCTAGCGAAGCCTACGAGCAGTACTTC.

The chain combines TRBV6-5 with TRBJ2-4; D not certain. Trimming shortened V by 8 bases and J by 8 bases, and 13 bases separated the two germline ends. Germline lookup yields CDR1 MNHEY and CDR2 SVGAGI. The CDR3 runs to 12 residues. The CDR3 coding sequence is TGTGCCAGCCGAGATTCGGCCCACATTCAGTACTTC. It translates to CASRDSAHIQYF.

This chain links TRBV7-2 with TRBJ2-5, with 9 bases that match TRBD2. With V trimmed by 1 base and J by 5 bases, 5 bases remained unmatched. The length of the CDR3 is 15 residues. The germline V gene has CDR1 SGHTA and CDR2 FQGNSA. CDR3 sequence (DNA): TGTGCCAGCAGCTTAGATGCGGGGGGGCTGGAGACCCAGTACTTC. Its translation: CASSLDAGGLETQYF.

The chain has TRBV5-4 and TRBJ1-1, with no clear D. V was clipped by 4 bases and J by 1 base, with 17 bases between them. Germline CDR1 and CDR2: SGHNT and YYREEE (reference sequence). The CDR3 spans 16 residues. DNA of the CDR3: TGTGCCAGCAGCGGCACCCTGGGCCTCCGGAACACTGAAGCTTTCTTT. Protein sequence: CASSGTLGLRNTEAFF.

The chain recombines TRBV2 with TRBJ2-2; 9 nucleotides match TRBD1. The germline V gene has CDR1 SNHLY and CDR2 FYNNEI. This CDR3 is built from 15 residues. The J segment lost 6 bases and the V segment lost 4 bases, leaving 6 bases of the junction unmatched. The CDR3 DNA reads TGTGCCAGCAGTGGACAGGGGGTAGTTTCCGGGGAGCTGTTTTTT. Its protein product is CASSGQGVVSGELFF.

V usage is TRBV27 and J usage is TRBJ2-7, with D uncertain. CDR1 and CDR2 from the germline V gene are MNHEY and SMNVEV (reference sequence). The V end was cut by 4 bases, the J end by 3 bases, with 7 bases between. The CDR3 loop spans 12 amino acids. The CDR3 sequence is CASSSGRYEQYF. The CDR3 nucleotides are TGTGCCAGCAGTTCCGGACGCTACGAGCAGTACTTC.